This T cell receptor beta chain was profiled in a study of circulating and synovial CD4+ cells in juvenile arthritis. The CDR3 loop spans 17 amino acids. CDR1 and CDR2 (germline): LNHNV, YYDKDF (reference sequence). V lost 5 bases and J 5 bases, leaving 24 bases between the germline ends. Overall study results and limits: Measured synovium overlap likely understates the true shared repertoire. Compared with bulk blood, circulating pathogenic-like lymphocytes shared substantially more CDR3 sequences with synovial T cells. Vbeta family usage analysis did not detect the pathogenic-like versus bulk difference.

Points on this clone: The antigen is undetermined.

Generated by immunoSEQ multiplex PCR, the TCRdb table keeps only in-frame clones and is missing some. This table holds tens of thousands of clones, around 95% found once. Donors were patients with active juvenile idiopathic arthritis. The sample taken for sequencing was CD4+ T cells from blood. This clonotype was obtained from a human donor with juvenile idiopathic arthritis. The chain is built from TRBV15 and TRBJ2-5; tentatively, D is TRBD1 (8 bases). Here the CDR3 reads CATSGLFGQGGIETQYF. The CDR3 DNA follows: TGTGCCACCAGCGGTTTATTTGGACAGGGAGGGATCGAGACCCAGTACTTC. The variable domain in full, with the rest retrieved from reference TRBV15 and TRBJ2-5, is DAMVIQNPRYQVTQFGKPVTLSCSQTLNHNVMYWYQQKSSQAPKLLFHYYDKDFNNEADTPDNFQSRRPNTSFCFLDIRSPGLGDTAMYLCATSGLFGQGGIETQYFGPGTRLLVL.